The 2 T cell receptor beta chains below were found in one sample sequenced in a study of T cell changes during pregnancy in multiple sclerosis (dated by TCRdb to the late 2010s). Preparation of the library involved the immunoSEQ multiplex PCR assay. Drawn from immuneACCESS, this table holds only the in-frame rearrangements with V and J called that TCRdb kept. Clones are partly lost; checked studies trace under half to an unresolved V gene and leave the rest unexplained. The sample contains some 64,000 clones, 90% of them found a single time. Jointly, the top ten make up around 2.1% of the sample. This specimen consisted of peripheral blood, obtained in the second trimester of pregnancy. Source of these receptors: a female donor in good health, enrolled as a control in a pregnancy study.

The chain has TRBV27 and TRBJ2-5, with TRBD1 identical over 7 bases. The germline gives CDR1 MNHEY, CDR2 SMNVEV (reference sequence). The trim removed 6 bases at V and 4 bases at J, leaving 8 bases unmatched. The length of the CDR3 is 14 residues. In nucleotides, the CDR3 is TGTGCCAGCAGCCCACAGGGGCCGGCAGAGACCCAGTACTTC. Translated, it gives CASSPQGPAETQYF.

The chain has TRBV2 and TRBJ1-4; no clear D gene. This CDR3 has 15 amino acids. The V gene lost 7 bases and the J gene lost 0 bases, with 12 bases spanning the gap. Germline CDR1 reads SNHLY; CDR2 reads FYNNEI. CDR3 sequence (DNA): TGTGCCAGCATTTGGGCAGTTACAACTAATGAAAAACTGTTTTTT. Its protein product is CASIWAVTTNEKLFF.